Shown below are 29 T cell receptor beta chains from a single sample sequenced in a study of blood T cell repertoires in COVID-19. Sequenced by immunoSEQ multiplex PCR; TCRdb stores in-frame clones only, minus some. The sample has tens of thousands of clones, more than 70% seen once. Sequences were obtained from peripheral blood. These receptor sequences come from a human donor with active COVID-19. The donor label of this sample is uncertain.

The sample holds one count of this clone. CDR3 bases: TGCGCCAGCAGCCAAGAAGGGGCCCCCAATCAGCCCCAGCATTTT. Its translation is CASSQEGAPNQPQHF. The V and J genes are TRBV4-1 and TRBJ1-5; D possibly corresponds to TRBD1 (5 bases). Trimming pared 0 bases from V and 3 bases from J, leaving 9 bases between. This CDR3 region has 15 residues. From germline, CDR1 is MGHRA and CDR2 YSYEKL.

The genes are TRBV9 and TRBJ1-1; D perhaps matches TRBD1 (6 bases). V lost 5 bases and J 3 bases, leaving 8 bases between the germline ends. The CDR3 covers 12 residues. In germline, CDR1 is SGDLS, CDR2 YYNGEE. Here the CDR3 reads CASSKGDTEAFF. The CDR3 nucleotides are TGTGCCAGCAGTAAGGGGGACACTGAAGCTTTCTTT.

The CDR3 reads CATSTTGQAPFEAFF. The CDR3 DNA reads as TGTGCCACCTCAACCACAGGGCAGGCGCCCTTTGAAGCTTTCTTT. The chain carries TRBV28 and TRBJ1-1; perhaps TRBD1 as D (6 bases). The CDR3 sequence is 15 residues long. Deletions cut 10 bases from V and 7 bases from J, with 25 bases between. Germline-derived CDR1 and CDR2 are MDHEN and SYDVKM.

Here the CDR3 reads CSAHRVSNEQFF. The CDR3, as DNA: TGCAGCGCTCACAGGGTTAGCAATGAGCAGTTCTTC. The chain joins TRBV29-1 to TRBJ2-1; perhaps TRBD1 as D (6 bases). CDR1 is SQVTM, CDR2 ANQGSEA, per germline. V lost 7 bases to trimming and J lost 6 bases, with 13 bases between them. The CDR3 length is 12 residues.

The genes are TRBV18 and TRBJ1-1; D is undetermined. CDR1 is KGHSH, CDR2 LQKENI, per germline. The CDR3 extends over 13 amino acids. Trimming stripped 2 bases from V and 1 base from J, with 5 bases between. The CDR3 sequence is CASSPKRNTEAFF. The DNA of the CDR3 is TGTGCCAGCTCACCAAAGAGGAACACTGAAGCTTTCTTT.

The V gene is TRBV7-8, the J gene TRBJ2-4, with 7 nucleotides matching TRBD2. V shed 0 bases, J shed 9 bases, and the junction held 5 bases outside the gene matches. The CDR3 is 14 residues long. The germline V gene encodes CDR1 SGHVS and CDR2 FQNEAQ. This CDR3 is CASSLARGSPIQYF. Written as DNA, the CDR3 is TGTGCCAGCAGCTTAGCGCGGGGGTCCCCCATTCAGTACTTC.

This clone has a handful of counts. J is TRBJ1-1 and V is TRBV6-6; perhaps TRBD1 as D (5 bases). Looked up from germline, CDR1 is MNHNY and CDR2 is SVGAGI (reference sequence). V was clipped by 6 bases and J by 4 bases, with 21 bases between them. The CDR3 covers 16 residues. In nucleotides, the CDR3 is TGTGCCAGCAGAACCCCGGGGGTAGGTCCAGTCACTGAAGCTTTCTTT. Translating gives CASRTPGVGPVTEAFF.

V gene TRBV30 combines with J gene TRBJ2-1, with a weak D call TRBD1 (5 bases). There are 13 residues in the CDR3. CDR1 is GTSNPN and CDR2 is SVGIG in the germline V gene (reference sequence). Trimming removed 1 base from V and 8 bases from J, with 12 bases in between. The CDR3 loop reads CAWSEIQGYEQFF. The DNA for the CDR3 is TGTGCCTGGAGTGAGATTCAGGGCTATGAGCAGTTCTTC.

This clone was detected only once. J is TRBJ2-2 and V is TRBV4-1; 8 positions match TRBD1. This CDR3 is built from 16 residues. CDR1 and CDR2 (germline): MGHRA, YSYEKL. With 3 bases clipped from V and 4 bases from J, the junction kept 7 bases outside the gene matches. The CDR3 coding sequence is TGCGCCAGCAGCCACCGAGGACAGGGTGGCACCGGGGAGCTGTTTTTT. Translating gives CASSHRGQGGTGELFF.

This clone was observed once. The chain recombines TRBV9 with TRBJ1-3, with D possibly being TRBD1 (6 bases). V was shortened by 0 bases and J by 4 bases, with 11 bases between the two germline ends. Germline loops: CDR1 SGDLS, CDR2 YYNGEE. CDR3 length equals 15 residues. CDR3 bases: TGTGCCAGCAGCGTAGAGGGGGAGTTGGGAAACACCATATATTTT. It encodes CASSVEGELGNTIYF.

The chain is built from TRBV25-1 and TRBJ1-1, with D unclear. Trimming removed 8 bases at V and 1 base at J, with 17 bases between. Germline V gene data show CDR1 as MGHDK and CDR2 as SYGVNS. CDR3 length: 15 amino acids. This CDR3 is CASVAPGGTNTEAFF. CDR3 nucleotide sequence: TGTGCCAGCGTTGCCCCAGGTGGAACGAACACTGAAGCTTTCTTT.

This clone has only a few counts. The CDR3, as DNA: TGTGCCAGCAGCTTCAGGTACCAAGAGACCCAGTACTTC. Protein product: CASSFRYQETQYF. The rearrangement joins TRBV5-6 to TRBJ2-5; D unclear. V lost 2 bases to trimming and J lost 0 bases, with 5 bases between them. The CDR3 consists of 13 residues. The germline CDR1 and CDR2 sequences are SGHDT and YYEEEE.

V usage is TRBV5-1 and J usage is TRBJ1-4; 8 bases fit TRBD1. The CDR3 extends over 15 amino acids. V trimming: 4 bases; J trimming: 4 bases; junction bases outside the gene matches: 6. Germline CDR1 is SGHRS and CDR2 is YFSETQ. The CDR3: CASSGTGGRNEKLFF. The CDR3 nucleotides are TGCGCCAGCAGCGGAACAGGGGGGCGTAATGAAAAACTGTTTTTT.

For the CDR3, the DNA is TGTGCCAGCAGCTCGCGACAGGGGGCCGGGCTTGGCTACACCTTC. It is translated as CASSSRQGAGLGYTF. V usage is TRBV7-9 and J usage is TRBJ1-2, with 10 bases lining up with TRBD1. The V and J ends lost 4 bases and 7 bases, in that order; junction bases with no gene match: 9. Germline V gene sequence: CDR1 SEHNR, CDR2 FQNEAQ (reference sequence). There are 15 residues in the CDR3.

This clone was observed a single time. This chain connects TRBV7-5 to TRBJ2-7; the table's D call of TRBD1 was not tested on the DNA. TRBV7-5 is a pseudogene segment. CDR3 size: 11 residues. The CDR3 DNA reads TGTGCCAGAAGCCCCAGGGGCGAGCAGTACTTC. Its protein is CARSPRGEQYF.

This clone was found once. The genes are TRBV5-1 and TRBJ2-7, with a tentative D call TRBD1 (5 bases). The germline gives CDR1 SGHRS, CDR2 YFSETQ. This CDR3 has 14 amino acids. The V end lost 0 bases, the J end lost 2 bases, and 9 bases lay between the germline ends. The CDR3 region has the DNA TGCGCCAGCAGCTTGGCCCCAGGGACCTACGAGCAGTACTTC. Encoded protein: CASSLAPGTYEQYF.

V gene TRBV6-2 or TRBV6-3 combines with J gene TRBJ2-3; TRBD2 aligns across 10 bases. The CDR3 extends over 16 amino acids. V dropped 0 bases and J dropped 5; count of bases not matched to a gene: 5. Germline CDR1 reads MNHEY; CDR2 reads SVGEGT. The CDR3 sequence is CASSYSASGSLDTQYF. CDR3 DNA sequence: TGTGCCAGCAGTTACTCGGCTAGCGGGAGTTTAGATACGCAGTATTTT.

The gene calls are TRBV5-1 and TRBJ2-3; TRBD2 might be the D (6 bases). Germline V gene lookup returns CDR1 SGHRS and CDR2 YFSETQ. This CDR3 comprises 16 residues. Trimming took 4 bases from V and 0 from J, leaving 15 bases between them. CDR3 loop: CASSHESGVSTDTQYF. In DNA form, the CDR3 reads TGCGCCAGCAGCCACGAATCGGGGGTTAGCACAGATACGCAGTATTTT.

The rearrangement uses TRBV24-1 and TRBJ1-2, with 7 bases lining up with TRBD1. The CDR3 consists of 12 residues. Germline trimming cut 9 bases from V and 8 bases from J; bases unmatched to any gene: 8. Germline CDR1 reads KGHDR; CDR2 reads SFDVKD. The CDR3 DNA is TGTGCCACCGCCGACTCAGGGGGAGGCTACACCTTC. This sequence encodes CATADSGGGYTF.

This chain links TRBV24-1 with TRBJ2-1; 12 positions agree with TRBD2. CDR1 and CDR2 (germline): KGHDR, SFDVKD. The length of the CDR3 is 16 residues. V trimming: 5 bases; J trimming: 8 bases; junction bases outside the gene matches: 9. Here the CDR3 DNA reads TGTGCCACCAGTGGTGTTCTAGCGGGAGGGAAGCATGAGCAGTTCTTC. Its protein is CATSGVLAGGKHEQFF.

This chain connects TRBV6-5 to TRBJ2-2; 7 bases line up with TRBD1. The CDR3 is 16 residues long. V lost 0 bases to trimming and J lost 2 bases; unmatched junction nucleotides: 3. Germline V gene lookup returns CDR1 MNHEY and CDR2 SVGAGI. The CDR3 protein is CASSYSAGGNTGELFF. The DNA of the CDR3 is TGTGCCAGCAGTTACTCGGCAGGGGGTAACACCGGGGAGCTGTTTTTT.

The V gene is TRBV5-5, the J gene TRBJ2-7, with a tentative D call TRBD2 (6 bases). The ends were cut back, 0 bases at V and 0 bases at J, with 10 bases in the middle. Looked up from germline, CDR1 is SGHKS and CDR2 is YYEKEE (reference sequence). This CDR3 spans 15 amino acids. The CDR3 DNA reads TGTGCCAGCAGCTTGGGGGGCGGGATCTCCTACGAGCAGTACTTC. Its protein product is CASSLGGGISYEQYF.

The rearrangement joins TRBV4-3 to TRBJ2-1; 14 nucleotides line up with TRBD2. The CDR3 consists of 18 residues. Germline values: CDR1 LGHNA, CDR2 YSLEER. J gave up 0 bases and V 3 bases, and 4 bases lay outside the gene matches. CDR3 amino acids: CASSQGLAGDPSYNEQFF. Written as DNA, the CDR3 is TGCGCCAGCAGCCAGGGACTAGCGGGAGACCCCTCCTACAATGAGCAGTTCTTC.

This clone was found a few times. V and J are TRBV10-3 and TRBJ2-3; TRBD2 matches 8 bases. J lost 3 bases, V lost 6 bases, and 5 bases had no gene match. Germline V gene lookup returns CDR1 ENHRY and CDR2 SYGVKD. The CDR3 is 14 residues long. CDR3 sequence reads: CAISVSGSTDTQYF. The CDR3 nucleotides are TGTGCCATCAGCGTAAGCGGGAGTACAGATACGCAGTATTTT.

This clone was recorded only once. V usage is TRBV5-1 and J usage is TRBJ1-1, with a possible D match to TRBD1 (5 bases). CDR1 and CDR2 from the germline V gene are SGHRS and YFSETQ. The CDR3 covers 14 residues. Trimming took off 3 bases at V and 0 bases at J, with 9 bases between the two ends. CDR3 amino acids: CASSSQGMNTEAFF. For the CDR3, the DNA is TGCGCCAGCAGCTCGCAGGGCATGAACACTGAAGCTTTCTTT.

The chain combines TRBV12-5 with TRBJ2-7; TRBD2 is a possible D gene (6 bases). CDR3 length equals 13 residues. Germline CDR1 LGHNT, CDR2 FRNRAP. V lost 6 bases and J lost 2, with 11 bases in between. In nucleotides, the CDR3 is TGTGCTAGTGGGACGGGACTTGCCTACGAGCAGTACTTC. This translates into CASGTGLAYEQYF.

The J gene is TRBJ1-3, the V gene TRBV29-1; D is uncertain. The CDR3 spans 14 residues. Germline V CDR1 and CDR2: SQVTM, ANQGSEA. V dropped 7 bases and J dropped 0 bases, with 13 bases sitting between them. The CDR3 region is CSAPPGSSGNTIYF. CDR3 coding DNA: TGCAGCGCCCCTCCGGGGAGCTCTGGAAACACCATATATTTT.

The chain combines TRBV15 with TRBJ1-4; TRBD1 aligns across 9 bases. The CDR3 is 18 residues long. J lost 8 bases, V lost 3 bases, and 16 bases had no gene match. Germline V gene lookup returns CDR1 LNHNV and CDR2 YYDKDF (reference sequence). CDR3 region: CATSSLPWGGTGTEKLFF. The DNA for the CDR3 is TGTGCCACCAGCAGCCTACCATGGGGCGGGACAGGGACGGAAAAACTGTTTTTT.

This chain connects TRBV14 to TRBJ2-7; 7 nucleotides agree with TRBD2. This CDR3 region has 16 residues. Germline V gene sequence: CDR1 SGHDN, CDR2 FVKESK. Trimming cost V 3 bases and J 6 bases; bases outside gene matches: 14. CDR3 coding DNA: TGTGCCAGCAGCCATGTTTTCGGGGACGGGGGGACCGAGCAGTACTTC. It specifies CASSHVFGDGGTEQYF.